The present T cell receptor beta chain was sequenced within a study of blood T cell repertoires in COVID-19. The overall study: Researchers got acute and convalescent COVID-19 samples from the United States, Italy and Spain. T cells, B-cell-depleted T cells, or PBMCs supplied cDNA or gDNA.

This clone appeared a single time. As originally analysed: For nucleated cells, counts were estimated from reference gene primer amplification. This table comes from immunoSEQ multiplex PCR, and its TCRdb copy is limited to in-frame clones, with some not included. V, J and clone size were drawn from that table, and D and trimming were deduced from the DNA. The sample includes approximately 130,000 clones, 70% to 90% of them seen just once. Germline V gene lookup returns CDR1 SGHKS and CDR2 YYEKEE (reference sequence). CDR3 size: 12 residues. The germline V and J ends were trimmed by 4 bases and 4 bases, with 8 bases remaining between them.

The clonotype originates from a human donor in a cohort sampled during active COVID-19. Sequences were obtained from peripheral blood. This chain uses TRBV5-5 with TRBJ1-2, with unresolved D. The CDR3 is CASSQNSYGYTF. CDR3 coding DNA: TGTGCCAGCAGCCAGAATTCCTATGGCTACACCTTC.